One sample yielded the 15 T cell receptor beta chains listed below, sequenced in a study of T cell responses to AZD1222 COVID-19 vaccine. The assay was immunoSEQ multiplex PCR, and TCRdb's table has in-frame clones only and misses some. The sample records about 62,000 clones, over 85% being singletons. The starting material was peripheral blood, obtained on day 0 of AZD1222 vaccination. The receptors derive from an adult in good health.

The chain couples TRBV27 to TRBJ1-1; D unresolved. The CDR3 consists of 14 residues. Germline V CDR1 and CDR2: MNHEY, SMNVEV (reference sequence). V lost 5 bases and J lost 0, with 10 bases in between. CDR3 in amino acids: CASSRNNLNTEAFF. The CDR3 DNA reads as TGTGCCAGCAGTCGGAACAACCTGAACACTGAAGCTTTCTTT.

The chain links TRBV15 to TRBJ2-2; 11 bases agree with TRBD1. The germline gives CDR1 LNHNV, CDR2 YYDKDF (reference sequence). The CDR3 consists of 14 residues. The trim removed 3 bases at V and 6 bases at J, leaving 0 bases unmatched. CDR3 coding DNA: TGTGCCACCAGCAGGGACAGGGGGCCCGGGGAGCTGTTTTTT. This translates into CATSRDRGPGELFF. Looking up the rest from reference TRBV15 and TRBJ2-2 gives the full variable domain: DAMVIQNPRYQVTQFGKPVTLSCSQTLNHNVMYWYQQKSSQAPKLLFHYYDKDFNNEADTPDNFQSRRPNTSFCFLDIRSPGLGDTAMYLCATSRDRGPGELFFGEGSRLTVL.

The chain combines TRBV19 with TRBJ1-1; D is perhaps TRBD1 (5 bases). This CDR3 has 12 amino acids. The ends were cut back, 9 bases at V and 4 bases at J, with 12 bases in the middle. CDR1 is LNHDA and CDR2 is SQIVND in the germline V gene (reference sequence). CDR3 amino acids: CASTEGSTEAFF. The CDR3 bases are TGTGCCAGCACAGAGGGGAGCACTGAAGCTTTCTTT.

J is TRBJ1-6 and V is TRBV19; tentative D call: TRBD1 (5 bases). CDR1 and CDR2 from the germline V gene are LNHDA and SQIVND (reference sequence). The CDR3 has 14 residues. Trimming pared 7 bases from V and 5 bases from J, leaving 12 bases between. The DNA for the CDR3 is TGTGCCAGTACACCGGGACGGAATAATTCACCCCTCCACTTT. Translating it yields CASTPGRNNSPLHF.

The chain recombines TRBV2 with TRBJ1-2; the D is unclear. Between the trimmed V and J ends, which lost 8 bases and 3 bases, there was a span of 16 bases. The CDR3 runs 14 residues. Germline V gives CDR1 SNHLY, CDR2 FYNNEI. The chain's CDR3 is CASPGPSWDYGYTF. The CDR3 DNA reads TGTGCCAGCCCCGGCCCGTCATGGGACTATGGCTACACCTTC.

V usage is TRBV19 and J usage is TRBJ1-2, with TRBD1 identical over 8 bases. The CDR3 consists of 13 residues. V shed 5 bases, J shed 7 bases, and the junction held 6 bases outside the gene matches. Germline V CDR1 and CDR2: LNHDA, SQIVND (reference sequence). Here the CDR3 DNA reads TGTGCCAGTAGTGCACCGACAGGGGCTGGCTACACCTTC. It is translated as CASSAPTGAGYTF. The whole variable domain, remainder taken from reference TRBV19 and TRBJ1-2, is DGGITQSPKYLFRKEGQNVTLSCEQNLNHDAMYWYRQDPGQGLRLIYYSQIVNDFQKGDIAEGYSVSREKKESFPLTVTSAQKNPTAFYLCASSAPTGAGYTFGSGTRLTVV.

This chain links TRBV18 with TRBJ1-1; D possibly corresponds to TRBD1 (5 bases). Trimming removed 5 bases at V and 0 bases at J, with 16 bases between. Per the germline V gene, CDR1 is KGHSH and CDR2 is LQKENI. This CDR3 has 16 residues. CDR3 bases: TGTGCCAGCTCATGGAACGGGGACTCGGTGAACACTGAAGCTTTCTTT. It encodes CASSWNGDSVNTEAFF. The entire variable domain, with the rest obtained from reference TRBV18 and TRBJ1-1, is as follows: NAGVMQNPRHLVRRRGQEARLRCSPMKGHSHVYWYRQLPEEGLKFMVYLQKENIIDESGMPKERFSAEFPKEGPSILRIQQVVRGDSAAYFCASSWNGDSVNTEAFFGQGTRLTVV.

The CDR3 region is CASSPLGRNNSPLHF. The CDR3 DNA reads as TGTGCCAGCTCACCACTAGGACGGAATAATTCACCCCTCCACTTT. The chain couples TRBV18 to TRBJ1-6; the D is unclear. This CDR3 is built from 15 residues. CDR1 KGHSH and CDR2 LQKENI come from the germline V gene. V lost 1 base to trimming and J lost 5 bases, with 9 bases between them.

CDR3 nucleotide sequence: TGTGCCAGTAGAACGGGACAGATAACGAACACCGGGGAGCTGTTTTTT. It translates to CASRTGQITNTGELFF. The chain combines TRBV19 with TRBJ2-2; 7 positions agree with TRBD1. Trimming cost V 6 bases and J 0 bases; bases outside gene matches: 7. CDR3 length: 16 amino acids. CDR1 and CDR2 from the germline V gene are LNHDA and SQIVND (reference sequence).

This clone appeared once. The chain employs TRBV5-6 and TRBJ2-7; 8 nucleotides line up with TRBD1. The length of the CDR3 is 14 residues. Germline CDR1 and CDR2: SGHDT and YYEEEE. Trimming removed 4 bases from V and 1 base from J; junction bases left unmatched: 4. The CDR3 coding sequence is TGTGCCAGCAGCGGCCGGGACAGGTCCTACGAGCAGTACTTC. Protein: CASSGRDRSYEQYF.

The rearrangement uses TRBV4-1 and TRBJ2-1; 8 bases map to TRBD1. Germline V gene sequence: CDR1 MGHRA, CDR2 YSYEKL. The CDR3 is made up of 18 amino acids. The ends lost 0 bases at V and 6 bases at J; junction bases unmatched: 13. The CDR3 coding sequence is TGCGCCAGCAGCCAAGATGGGTGGTATACAGGGGGAGGCAATGAGCAGTTCTTC. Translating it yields CASSQDGWYTGGGNEQFF.

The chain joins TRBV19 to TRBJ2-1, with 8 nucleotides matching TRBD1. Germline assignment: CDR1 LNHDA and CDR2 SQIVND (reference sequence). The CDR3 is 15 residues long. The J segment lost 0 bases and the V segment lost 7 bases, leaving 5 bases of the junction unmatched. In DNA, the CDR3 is TGTGCCAGTACCGACAGGGGTAGCTCCTACAATGAGCAGTTCTTC. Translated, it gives CASTDRGSSYNEQFF.

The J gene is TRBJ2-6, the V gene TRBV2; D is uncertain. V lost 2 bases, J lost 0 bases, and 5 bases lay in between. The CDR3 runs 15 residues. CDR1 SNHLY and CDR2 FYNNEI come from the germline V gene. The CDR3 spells CASSEQASGANVLTF. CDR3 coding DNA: TGTGCCAGCAGTGAACAGGCCTCTGGGGCCAACGTCCTGACTTTC. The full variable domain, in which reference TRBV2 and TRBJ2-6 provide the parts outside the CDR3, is EPEVTQTPSHQVTQMGQEVILRCVPISNHLYFYWYRQILGQKVEFLVSFYNNEISEKSEIFDDQFSVERPDGSNFTLKIRSTKLEDSAMYFCASSEQASGANVLTFGAGSRLTVL.

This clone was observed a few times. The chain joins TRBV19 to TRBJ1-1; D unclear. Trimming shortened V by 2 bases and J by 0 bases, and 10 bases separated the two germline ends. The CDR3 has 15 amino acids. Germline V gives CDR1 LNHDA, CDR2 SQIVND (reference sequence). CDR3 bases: TGTGCCAGTAGTATAAACAGCAACATGAACACTGAAGCTTTCTTT. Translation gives CASSINSNMNTEAFF. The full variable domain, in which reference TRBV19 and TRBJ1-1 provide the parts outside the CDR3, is DGGITQSPKYLFRKEGQNVTLSCEQNLNHDAMYWYRQDPGQGLRLIYYSQIVNDFQKGDIAEGYSVSREKKESFPLTVTSAQKNPTAFYLCASSINSNMNTEAFFGQGTRLTVV.

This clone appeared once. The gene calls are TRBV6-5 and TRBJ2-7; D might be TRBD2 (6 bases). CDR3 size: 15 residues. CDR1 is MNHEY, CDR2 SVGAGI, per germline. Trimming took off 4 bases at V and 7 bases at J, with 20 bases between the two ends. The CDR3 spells CASSLPGRRGGEQYF. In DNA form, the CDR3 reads TGTGCCAGCAGTTTACCGGGTAGGCGAGGAGGGGAGCAGTACTTC.